This T cell receptor beta chain emerged from a study of shared clonotypes between healthy human individuals. Germline-derived CDR1 and CDR2 are GTSNPN and SVGIG (reference sequence). Trimming cost V 2 bases and J 1 base, with 5 bases left between them. The CDR3 loop spans 12 amino acids. Data came from immunoSEQ multiplex PCR; TCRdb stores just in-frame clones and leaves some out. This sample carries roughly 2 million clones, 85% to 95% of them seen once, and the ten largest clones take approximately 1.2%. Naive CD8 isolation took CD45RO-negative cells positively selected for CCR7 and excluded terminally differentiated effector memory CD45RA+ cells.

The chain combines TRBV30 with TRBJ1-1; D call uncertain. The sequence was collected from a man aged 18 to 35 in good health. The sample comprised naive CD8+ T cells sorted from blood. The CDR3 region is CAWSRSNTEAFF. CDR3 DNA: TGTGCCTGGAGTCGGTCGAACACTGAAGCTTTCTTT.